The clone carrying this TCR beta chain shows up as medium-sized (0.01 to 0.1%) by frequency. The antigen is not known. The source of the sample is a study of T cells in severe cutaneous drug reactions. Study context: Recruitment ran 2011 to 2018 in Taiwan, Thailand and a European registry. Enrolled patients had probable or definite SJS/TEN or DRESS per RegiSCAR. General study points: TRBV12-4 use rose strongly in carbamazepine-induced Stevens-Johnson syndrome or toxic epidermal necrolysis, averaging around 32% in blister cells and approximately 5% in PBMC.

The germline V gene encodes CDR1 GTSNPN and CDR2 SVGIG (reference sequence). This CDR3 is 13 amino acids long. The donors had carbamazepine-induced Stevens-Johnson syndrome or toxic epidermal necrolysis. Bulk and single-cell libraries used iRepertoire multiplex PCR with TCR subtype-specific primers. TCRdb derives one entry per CDR3 protein from the multiplex PCR reads, leaving out DNA. The sample holds thousands of distinct CDR3 sequences. The chain employs TRBV30 and TRBJ1-2. The clonotype originates from a human donor with a severe cutaneous adverse drug reaction. The specimen sequenced was cells from a skin blister. This CDR3 is CAWRGGGNYGYTF.